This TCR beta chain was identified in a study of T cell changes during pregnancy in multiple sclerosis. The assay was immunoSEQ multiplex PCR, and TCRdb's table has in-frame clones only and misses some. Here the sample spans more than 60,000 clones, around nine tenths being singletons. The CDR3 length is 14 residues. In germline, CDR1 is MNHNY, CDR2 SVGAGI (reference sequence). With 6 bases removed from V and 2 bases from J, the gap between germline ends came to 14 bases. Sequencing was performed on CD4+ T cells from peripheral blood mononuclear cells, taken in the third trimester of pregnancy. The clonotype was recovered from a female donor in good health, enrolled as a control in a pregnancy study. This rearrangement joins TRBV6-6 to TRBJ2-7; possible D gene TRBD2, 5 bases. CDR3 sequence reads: CASRGLVTTYEQYF. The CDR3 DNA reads TGTGCCAGCAGGGGGTTGGTGACTACCTACGAGCAGTACTTC.